Each of the 31 T cell receptor beta chains below was sequenced from the same sample in a study of Graves' ophthalmopathy and Graves' hyperthyroidism. The authors amplified TCR beta CDR3 regions, and they did so from RNA transcripts for repertoire sequencing. An initial RT-PCR round employing HTBI primers preceded a second-round multiplex PCR. TCRdb reprocessed the multiplex PCR reads via MiXCR and lists one record per CDR3 protein. The sample contains 600,000 to 700,000 distinct CDR3 sequences, about two fifths of which appear only once. The specimen was peripheral blood. These TCRs come from an adult man with Graves' ophthalmopathy.

There are a few counts of this clonotype. V usage is TRBV12-3 or TRBV12-4 and J usage is TRBJ2-2; TRBD2 might be the D (6 bases). Trimming removed 4 bases from V and 1 base from J, with 16 bases in between. This CDR3 has 17 amino acids. The CDR3 reads CASSSGSESMNTGELFF. Here the CDR3 DNA reads TGTGCCAGCAGTTCCGGGAGTGAATCAATGAACACCGGGGAGCTGTTTTTT.

This clonotype was seen at least ten times. The J gene is TRBJ2-5, the V gene TRBV12-3 or TRBV12-4; possible D gene TRBD2, 6 bases. The CDR3 consists of 14 residues. Trimming took off 3 bases at V and 3 bases at J, with 11 bases between the two ends. The CDR3 DNA follows: TGTGCCAGCAGTTTCGGTAGCGGAAAAGAGACCCAGTACTTC. Translated, it gives CASSFGSGKETQYF.

In its sample, this clonotype was seen a few times. This chain links TRBV6-1 with TRBJ1-1; TRBD1 agrees at 8 bases. The CDR3 totals 13 residues. CDR1 and CDR2 from the germline V gene are MNHNS and SASEGT. The trim removed 7 bases at V and 3 bases at J, leaving 4 bases unmatched. CDR3 nucleotides: TGTGCCAGCACCAGACAGGGGTACACTGAAGCTTTCTTT. Amino acid sequence: CASTRQGYTEAFF.

The rearrangement links TRBV6-4 to TRBJ1-5, with a possible D match to TRBD1 (5 bases). Germline lookup yields CDR1 MRHNA and CDR2 SNTAGT. There are 18 residues in the CDR3. V gave up 8 bases and J gave up 0 bases, with 23 bases separating them. The CDR3 DNA reads TGTGCCAGCGTTGAGGATTGGCAGGGCGATTATAGCAATCAGCCCCAGCATTTT. It is translated as CASVEDWQGDYSNQPQHF.

In this sample, this clonotype turned up a few times. The gene calls are TRBV5-5 and TRBJ1-1; D is unresolved. Germline lookup yields CDR1 SGHKS and CDR2 YYEKEE (reference sequence). Trimming left V 4 bases short and J 0 bases short, with 10 bases between. This CDR3 region has 14 residues. The CDR3 here is CASSNPSMNTEAFF. Here the CDR3 DNA reads TGTGCCAGCAGCAACCCTAGTATGAACACTGAAGCTTTCTTT.

The chain joins TRBV18 to TRBJ1-1, with D perhaps TRBD1 (6 bases). The CDR3 covers 13 residues. Germline V gene sequence: CDR1 KGHSH, CDR2 LQKENI. V was cut by 5 bases and J by 8 bases, with 15 bases left in between. The CDR3: CASSEYGGLEAFF. CDR3 bases: TGTGCCAGCTCAGAGTATGGGGGCTTGGAAGCTTTCTTT.

This clonotype was picked up one time. J is TRBJ1-4 and V is TRBV30; D is unresolved. This CDR3 has 17 amino acids. Trimming left V 6 bases short and J 8 bases short, with 28 bases between. The germline V gene has CDR1 GTSNPN and CDR2 SVGIG (reference sequence). As DNA, the CDR3 is TGTGCCTGTACACCATTAGGCCGGGCCCAACTTCGGGAAAAACTGTTTTTT. Its translation is CACTPLGRAQLREKLFF.

As regards this clonotype: A much larger clonotype is one base distant, so this may be a read error. The rearrangement uses TRBV2 and TRBJ2-7; TRBD1 is a possible D gene (5 bases). Germline loops: CDR1 SNHLY, CDR2 FYNNEI. The CDR3 consists of 13 residues. The CDR3 region is CVSTPGWGDEQYF. CDR3 in DNA: TGTGTCAGCACCCCCGGTTGGGGCGACGAGCAGTACTTC.

Ten or more counts support this clonotype. The chain is built from TRBV7-9 and TRBJ1-1; no firm D call. The CDR3 has 13 residues. Germline CDR1 is SEHNR and CDR2 is FQNEAQ (reference sequence). V lost 3 bases and J 0 bases, leaving 5 bases between the germline ends. The CDR3 DNA follows: TGTGCCAGCAGCTTCCACATGAACACTGAAGCTTTCTTT. Its protein is CASSFHMNTEAFF.

The chain combines TRBV10-2 with TRBJ2-1; 11 bases agree with TRBD1. V shed 5 bases and J 7 bases; nucleotides not matched to a gene: 4. Germline V gives CDR1 WSHSY, CDR2 SAAADI. The CDR3 has 14 amino acids. CDR3 protein: CASSPGTGGNEQFF. The CDR3 nucleotides are TGCGCCAGCAGTCCCGGGACAGGGGGGAATGAGCAGTTCTTC.

There are many counts of this clonotype. V gene TRBV6-6 combines with J gene TRBJ1-1; a possible D gene is TRBD1 (5 bases). CDR3 length equals 13 residues. In germline, CDR1 is MNHNY, CDR2 SVGAGI (reference sequence). Trimming took off 10 bases at V and 1 base at J, with 13 bases between the two ends. DNA for the CDR3: TGTGCCACCGTCGTGGGACGGAACACTGAAGCTTTCTTT. Translation gives CATVVGRNTEAFF.

The chain recombines TRBV24-1 with TRBJ2-5; 8 bases agree with TRBD1. CDR1 is KGHDR, CDR2 SFDVKD, per germline. The CDR3 consists of 18 residues. The J segment lost 6 bases and the V segment lost 4 bases, leaving 18 bases of the junction unmatched. CDR3 DNA sequence: TGTGCCACCAGTGACCCTCGGACAGGGAGGCAGCCCCAGAAGACCCAGTACTTC. Translated, it gives CATSDPRTGRQPQKTQYF.

In this sample, this clonotype turned up many times. V and J are TRBV2 and TRBJ2-2; 7 nucleotides line up with TRBD1. The CDR3 consists of 15 residues. The junction had 6 bases not matched to a gene; V was cut back by 7 bases and J by 1 base. The germline V gene encodes CDR1 SNHLY and CDR2 FYNNEI. Written as DNA, the CDR3 is TGTGCCAGCACCCACCGGACAGGGAACACCGGGGAGCTGTTTTTT. Its translation: CASTHRTGNTGELFF.

As for this clonotype: It is unclear where the CDR3 begins or ends on the DNA, so no DNA is shown, and the CDR3 is as TCRdb lists it. This chain connects TRBV3-1 to TRBJ1-4; TRBD1, the D gene given by the table, was not confirmed from the DNA. The CDR3 is 22 residues long, counting both termini. The germline V gene has CDR1 LGHDT and CDR2 YNNKEL (reference sequence). CDR3 protein: CASSQGYLCASSVTGHPEKLFF.

In this sample, this clonotype turned up a few times. The chain combines TRBV29-1 with TRBJ1-1; a weak D match, TRBD1 (6 bases). Looked up from germline, CDR1 is SQVTM and CDR2 is ANQGSEA. The CDR3 has 15 amino acids. V lost 7 bases and J 1 base, leaving 19 bases between the germline ends. The CDR3 loop is CSGGGARGPNTEAFF. The CDR3 bases are TGCAGCGGGGGGGGGGCCCGCGGGCCGAACACTGAAGCTTTCTTT.

A remark on this clonotype: This may be a read error, as it is one base from a much larger clone. The gene calls are TRBV5-4 and TRBJ1-3, with D maybe TRBD1 (5 bases). The CDR3 has 16 residues. Germline-derived CDR1 and CDR2 are SGHNT and YYREEE (reference sequence). CDR3 bases: TGTGCCTGCAGCTTGCAGGGACTAAATTTGGGAAACACCATATATTTT. Protein: CACSLQGLNLGNTIYF.

The table lists this clonotype with many counts. The rearrangement links TRBV10-3 to TRBJ1-2; D perhaps matches TRBD1 (5 bases). There are 13 residues in the CDR3. Trimming left V 6 bases short and J 8 bases short, with 16 bases between. CDR1 is ENHRY and CDR2 is SYGVKD in the germline V gene. In nucleotides, the CDR3 is TGTGCCATCAGAAACAGGACGGGGTCCGGCTACACCTTC. This encodes CAIRNRTGSGYTF.

The table lists this clonotype with many counts. The J gene is TRBJ1-3, the V gene TRBV7-8; D remains unclear. This CDR3 has 14 amino acids. The germline gives CDR1 SGHVS, CDR2 FQNEAQ. Trimming took 5 bases from V and 0 from J, leaving 8 bases between them. The CDR3 coding sequence is TGTGCCAGCAGCAAACAGTTCTCTGGAAACACCATATATTTT. Residues: CASSKQFSGNTIYF.

This clonotype was recorded many times. The chain couples TRBV10-3 to TRBJ1-6; TRBD1 is a possible D gene (6 bases). The germline V and J ends were trimmed by 0 bases and 10 bases, with 13 bases remaining between them. The germline V gene encodes CDR1 ENHRY and CDR2 SYGVKD. The CDR3 totals 15 residues. As DNA, the CDR3 is TGTGCCATCAGTGAGTCGCCTAACAGGGACTCACCCCTCCACTTT. The encoded protein is CAISESPNRDSPLHF.

The CDR3, as DNA: TGTGCCAGTCAAGTCCGGGACAGGGACGACGAGCAGTACTTC. Protein sequence: CASQVRDRDDEQYF. The rearrangement joins TRBV19 to TRBJ2-7; 9 bases match TRBD1. V was pared by 8 bases and J by 5 bases, with 10 bases of the junction left unmatched. Looked up from germline, CDR1 is LNHDA and CDR2 is SQIVND (reference sequence). The CDR3 spans 14 residues.

J is TRBJ1-1 and V is TRBV7-8; D is possibly TRBD1 (6 bases). CDR3 length: 15 amino acids. V lost 6 bases to trimming and J lost 12 bases, with 26 bases between them. The germline CDR1 and CDR2 sequences are SGHVS and FQNEAQ. CDR3 loop: CASRSNRVSQSGSFF. The CDR3 DNA reads as TGTGCCAGCAGGAGCAACAGGGTCTCTCAAAGCGGGTCTTTCTTT.

This clonotype was observed at least ten times. The V gene is TRBV7-6, the J gene TRBJ1-2; D is unresolved. The CDR3 covers 17 residues. Trimming removed 5 bases from V and 4 bases from J, with 23 bases in between. The germline V gene has CDR1 SGHVS and CDR2 FNYEAQ. In DNA, the CDR3 is TGTGCCAGCAGCGCACCAGCGGACTTAAGATCGGGCTATGGCTACACCTTC. Encoded protein: CASSAPADLRSGYGYTF. The variable domain in full, with the rest retrieved from reference TRBV7-6 and TRBJ1-2, is GAGVSQSPRYKVTKRGQDVALRCDPISGHVSLYWYRQALGQGPEFLTYFNYEAQQDKSGLPNDRFSAERPEGSISTLTIQRTEQRDSAMYRCASSAPADLRSGYGYTFGSGTRLTVV.

This chain joins TRBV2 and TRBJ2-7; D unresolved. The CDR3 extends over 14 amino acids. Germline CDR1 SNHLY, CDR2 FYNNEI. The V and J ends lost 4 bases and 0 bases respectively, with 10 bases between them. CDR3 region: CASSGALSSYEQYF. DNA of the CDR3: TGTGCCAGCAGTGGGGCTCTCAGCTCCTACGAGCAGTACTTC.

This clonotype was seen at least ten times. The rearrangement uses TRBV7-2 and TRBJ1-1; D remains ambiguous. The germline CDR1 and CDR2 sequences are SGHTA and FQGNSA. This CDR3 comprises 12 residues. V was cut by 8 bases and J by 2 bases, with 9 bases left in between. CDR3 DNA: TGTGCCAGCCTCCCCTATAACACTGAAGCTTTCTTT. It translates to CASLPYNTEAFF.

A few counts support this clonotype. A much larger clone sits a single nucleotide away, making a read error possible. The rearrangement joins TRBV7-8 to TRBJ2-5; D uncertain. The CDR3 extends over 15 amino acids. CDR1 is SGHVS, CDR2 FQNEAQ, per germline. Trimming took 0 bases from V and 7 from J, leaving 15 bases between them. The CDR3, as DNA: TGTGCCAGCAGCTTAGCTCCTCGAACTAAAGGGACCCAGTACTTC. Translation: CASSLAPRTKGTQYF.

The chain combines TRBV7-2 with TRBJ2-5; a possible D gene is TRBD2 (6 bases). The DNA end favors TRBJ2-1, so the J call may be wrong. The germline V gene has CDR1 SGHTA and CDR2 FQGNSA. The CDR3 length is 15 residues. For the CDR3, the DNA is TGTGCCAGCAGCTCGAGGGGACTCCTATACAATGAGCAGTTCTTC. Amino acid sequence: CASSSRGLLYNEQFF.

This clonotype was found many times. The rearrangement links TRBV11-3 to TRBJ2-7; D is tentatively TRBD1 or TRBD2 (6 bases each). Trimming shortened V by 5 bases and J by 6 bases, and 14 bases separated the two germline ends. The CDR3 runs 13 residues. Germline assignment: CDR1 SGHNT and CDR2 YENEEA. The CDR3 is CASSQEGGGEQYF. As DNA, the CDR3 is TGTGCCAGCAGCCAAGAGGGGGGCGGCGAGCAGTACTTC.

This clonotype has ten or more counts. This chain links TRBV15 with TRBJ2-3; no clear D. The V end was cut by 3 bases, the J end by 6 bases, with 10 bases between. In germline, CDR1 is LNHNV, CDR2 YYDKDF (reference sequence). This CDR3 spans 13 amino acids. This CDR3 reads CATSRPDVDTQYF. Written as DNA, the CDR3 is TGTGCCACCAGCAGGCCTGATGTGGATACGCAGTATTTT.

This chain uses TRBV5-1 with TRBJ1-2; no clear D. The CDR3 loop spans 15 amino acids. Germline V gene sequence: CDR1 SGHRS, CDR2 YFSETQ. Trimming removed 4 bases at V and 0 bases at J, with 13 bases between. CDR3 DNA sequence: TGCGCCAGCAGCGTTGAGACGGGAACTAACTATGGCTACACCTTC. Translated: CASSVETGTNYGYTF.

The table lists this clonotype with a few counts. V usage is TRBV30 and J usage is TRBJ2-7; D uncertain. V lost 0 bases, J lost 6 bases, and 9 bases lay in between. From germline, CDR1 is GTSNPN and CDR2 SVGIG (reference sequence). This CDR3 region has 12 residues. CDR3 region: CAWSVSGVEQYF. For the CDR3, the DNA is TGTGCCTGGAGTGTATCTGGGGTCGAGCAGTACTTC. Supplemented by reference TRBV30 and TRBJ2-7, the full variable domain reads SQTIHQWPATLVQPVGSPLSLECTVEGTSNPNLYWYRQAAGRGLQLLFYSVGIGQISSEVPQNLSASRPQDRQFILSSKKLLLSDSGFYLCAWSVSGVEQYFGPGTRLTVT.

The sample holds a few counts of this clonotype. The V and J genes are TRBV5-6 and TRBJ2-7; maybe TRBD1 (5 bases). The V and J ends lost 0 bases and 2 bases respectively, with 12 bases between them. This CDR3 is built from 15 residues. The germline CDR1 and CDR2 sequences are SGHDT and YYEEEE. CDR3 protein: CASSLVTGPTYEQYF. CDR3 nucleotide sequence: TGTGCCAGCAGCTTGGTTACAGGACCAACCTACGAGCAGTACTTC.